The source of this T cell receptor beta chain is a study of T cells in women clearing cervical HPV infection. Study-level points and caveats: CIN3+ cases had significantly higher TCR richness than controls; evenness did not differ.

Worth noting for this clone: Its antigen is unknown. The CDR3 end is not reached by the read, which stops 3 residues before it; the germline J gene fills it in.

Genomic DNA, averaging approximately 1,200 ng per sample, yielded TCR beta CDR3 via immunoSEQ. Only in-frame clones appear in the TCRdb table, and some are missing; sequencing was by immunoSEQ multiplex PCR. This listing includes around 21,000 clones. This CDR3 region has 17 residues. CDR1 is LNHDA, CDR2 SQIVND, per germline (reference sequence). The sequenced sample consisted of blood buffy coat. This sequence was found in a woman aged 18 to 75 with a cervical HPV16 infection that either progressed to CIN3+ or cleared (not recorded which). The chain has TRBV19 and TRBJ1-2; possible D gene TRBD1, 6 bases. CDR3 residues: CASSIDLAGERTDTYTF. CDR3 bases read: TGTGCCAGTAGTATAGATTTAGCGGGAGAAAGGACAGATACC.